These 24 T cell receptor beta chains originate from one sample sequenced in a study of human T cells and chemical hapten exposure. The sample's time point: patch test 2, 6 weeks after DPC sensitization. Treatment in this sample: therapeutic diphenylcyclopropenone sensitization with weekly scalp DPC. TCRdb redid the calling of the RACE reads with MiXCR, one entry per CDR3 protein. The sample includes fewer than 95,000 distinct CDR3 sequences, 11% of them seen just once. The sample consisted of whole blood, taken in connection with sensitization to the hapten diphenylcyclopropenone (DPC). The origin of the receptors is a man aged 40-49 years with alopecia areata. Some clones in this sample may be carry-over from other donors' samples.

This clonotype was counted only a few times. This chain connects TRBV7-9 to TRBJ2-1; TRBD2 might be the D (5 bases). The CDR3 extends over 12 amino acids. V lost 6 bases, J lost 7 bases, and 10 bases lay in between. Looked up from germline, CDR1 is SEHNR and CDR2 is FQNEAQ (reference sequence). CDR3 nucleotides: TGTGCCAGCAGGGAGGCAAGGAATGAGCAGTTCTTC. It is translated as CASREARNEQFF.

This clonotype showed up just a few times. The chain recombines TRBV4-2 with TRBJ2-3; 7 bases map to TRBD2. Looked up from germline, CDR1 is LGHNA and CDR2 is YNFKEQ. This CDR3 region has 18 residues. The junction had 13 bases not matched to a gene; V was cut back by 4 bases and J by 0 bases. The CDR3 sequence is CASSLAATGGSSTDTQYF. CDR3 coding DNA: TGTGCCAGCAGCCTCGCTGCCACGGGGGGATCGAGCACAGATACGCAGTATTTT.

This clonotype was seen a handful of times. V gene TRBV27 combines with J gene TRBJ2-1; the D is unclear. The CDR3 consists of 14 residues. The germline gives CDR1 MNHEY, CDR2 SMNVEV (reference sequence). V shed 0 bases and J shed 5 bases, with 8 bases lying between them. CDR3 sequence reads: CASSLSSPNNEQFF. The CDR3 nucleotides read TGTGCCAGCAGTTTATCGAGCCCCAACAATGAGCAGTTCTTC.

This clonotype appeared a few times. CDR3 amino acids: CASSQAEGLAGKGNEQFF. CDR3 nucleotides: TGTGCCAGCAGCCAAGCCGAAGGACTAGCGGGAAAGGGGAATGAGCAGTTCTTC. This chain uses TRBV4-2 with TRBJ2-1; 12 bases align to TRBD2. Germline V gene sequence: CDR1 LGHNA, CDR2 YNFKEQ. This CDR3 contains 18 residues. V was pared by 1 base and J by 7 bases, with 11 bases of the junction left unmatched.

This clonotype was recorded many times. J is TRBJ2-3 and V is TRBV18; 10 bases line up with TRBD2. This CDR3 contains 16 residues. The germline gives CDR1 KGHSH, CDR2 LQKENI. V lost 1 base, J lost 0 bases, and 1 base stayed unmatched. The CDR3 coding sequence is TGTGCCAGCTCACCACAACTAGCGGGAAGCACAGATACGCAGTATTTT. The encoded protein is CASSPQLAGSTDTQYF.

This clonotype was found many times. The CDR3 reads CASSQDWDRGRLIRGYEQYV. The CDR3 DNA reads as TGTGCCAGCAGCCAAGATTGGGACAGGGGGCGCCTTATAAGAGGATACGAGCAGTACGTC. The V gene is TRBV3-1, the J gene TRBJ2-7, with 12 bases that match TRBD1. Germline trimming cut 0 bases from V and 4 bases from J; bases unmatched to any gene: 16. Per the germline V gene, CDR1 is LGHDT and CDR2 is YNNKEL (reference sequence). The CDR3 is made up of 20 amino acids.

The chain's CDR3 is CSASPGGRANYNEQFF. The CDR3 DNA is TGCAGTGCTAGTCCTGGCGGGAGGGCGAACTACAATGAGCAGTTCTTC. The V gene is TRBV20-1, the J gene TRBJ2-1; TRBD2 agrees at 9 bases. The J segment lost 3 bases and the V segment lost 3 bases, leaving 9 bases of the junction unmatched. The germline gives CDR1 DFQATT, CDR2 SNEGSKA (reference sequence). The length of the CDR3 is 16 residues.

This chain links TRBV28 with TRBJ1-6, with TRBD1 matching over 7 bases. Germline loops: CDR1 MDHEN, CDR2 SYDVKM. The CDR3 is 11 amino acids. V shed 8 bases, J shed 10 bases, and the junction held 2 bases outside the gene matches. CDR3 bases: TGTGCCAGCCAGGGGGGATCACCCCTCCACTTT. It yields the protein CASQGGSPLHF.

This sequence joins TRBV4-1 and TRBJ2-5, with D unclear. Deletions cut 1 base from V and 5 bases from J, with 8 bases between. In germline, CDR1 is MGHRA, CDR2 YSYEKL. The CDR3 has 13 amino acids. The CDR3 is CASSQGQVETQYF. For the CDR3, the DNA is TGCGCCAGCAGCCAAGGGCAGGTGGAGACCCAGTACTTC.

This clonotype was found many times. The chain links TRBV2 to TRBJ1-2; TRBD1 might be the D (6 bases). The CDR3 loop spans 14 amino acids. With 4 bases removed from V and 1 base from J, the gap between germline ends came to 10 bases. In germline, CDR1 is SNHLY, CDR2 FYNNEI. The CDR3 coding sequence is TGTGCCAGCAGTGGGACAGCCAATAACTATGGCTACACCTTC. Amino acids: CASSGTANNYGYTF.

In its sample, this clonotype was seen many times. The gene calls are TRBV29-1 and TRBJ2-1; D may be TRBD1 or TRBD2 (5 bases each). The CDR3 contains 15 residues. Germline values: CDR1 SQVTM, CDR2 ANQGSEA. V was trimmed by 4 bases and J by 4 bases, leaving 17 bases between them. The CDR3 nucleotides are TGCAGCGTTGTCTTCAGGGCCTGGAGGTACAATGAGCAGTTCTTC. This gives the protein CSVVFRAWRYNEQFF.

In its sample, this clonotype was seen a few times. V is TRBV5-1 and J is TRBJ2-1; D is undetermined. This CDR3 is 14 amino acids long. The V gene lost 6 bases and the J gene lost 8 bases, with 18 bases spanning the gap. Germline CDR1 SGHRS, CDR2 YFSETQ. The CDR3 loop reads CASNPSPVGDEQFF. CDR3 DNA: TGCGCCAGCAACCCCAGCCCGGTTGGGGATGAGCAGTTCTTC.

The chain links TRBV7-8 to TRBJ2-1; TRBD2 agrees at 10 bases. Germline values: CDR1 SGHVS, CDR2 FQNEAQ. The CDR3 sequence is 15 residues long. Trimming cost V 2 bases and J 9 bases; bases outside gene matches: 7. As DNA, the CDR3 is TGTGCCAGCAGCTTACTAGCGGGAGTATTTAGTGAGCAGTTCTTC. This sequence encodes CASSLLAGVFSEQFF.

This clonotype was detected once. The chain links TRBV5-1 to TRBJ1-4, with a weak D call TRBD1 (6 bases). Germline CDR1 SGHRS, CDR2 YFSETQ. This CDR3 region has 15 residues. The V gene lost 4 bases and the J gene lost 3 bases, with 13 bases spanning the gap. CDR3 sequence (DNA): TGCGCCAGCAGCGCGGAAGGGGGTCCTAATGAAAAACTGTTTTTT. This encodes CASSAEGGPNEKLFF.

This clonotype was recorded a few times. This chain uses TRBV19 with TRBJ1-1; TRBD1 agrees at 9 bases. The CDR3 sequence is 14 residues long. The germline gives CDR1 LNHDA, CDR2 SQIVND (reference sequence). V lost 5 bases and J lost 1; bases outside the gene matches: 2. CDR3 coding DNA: TGTGCCAGTAGTGTGACAGGGGGGAACACTGAAGCTTTCTTT. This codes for CASSVTGGNTEAFF.

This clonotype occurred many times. CDR3 residues: CSVDQGQGYEYTQYF. The CDR3, as DNA: TGCAGCGTCGACCAAGGACAGGGATATGAATATACGCAGTATTTT. The V gene is TRBV29-1, the J gene TRBJ2-3, with 8 bases aligning to TRBD1. The CDR3 consists of 15 residues. Trimming cost V 6 bases and J 7 bases; bases outside gene matches: 15. Germline V gene lookup returns CDR1 SQVTM and CDR2 ANQGSEA.

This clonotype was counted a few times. The CDR3 DNA reads as TGCAGTGCTAGAGGTTCGAGAGCGAGTATTGATACGCAGTATTTT. Translating gives CSARGSRASIDTQYF. The V and J genes are TRBV20-1 and TRBJ2-3; no firm D call. V was cut by 1 base and J by 6 bases, with 17 bases left in between. CDR1 is DFQATT, CDR2 SNEGSKA, per germline (reference sequence). The CDR3 is made up of 15 amino acids.

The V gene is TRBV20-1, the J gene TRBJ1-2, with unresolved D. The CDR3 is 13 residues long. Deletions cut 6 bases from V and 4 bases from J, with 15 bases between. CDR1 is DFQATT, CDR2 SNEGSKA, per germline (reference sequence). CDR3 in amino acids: CSAFLAARYGYTF. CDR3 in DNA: TGCAGTGCCTTCCTCGCAGCACGCTATGGCTACACCTTC.

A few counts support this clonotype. The CDR3 protein is CASSLDSSWDTQYF. DNA of the CDR3: TGTGCCAGCAGCTTAGATTCGTCCTGGGATACGCAGTATTTT. The J gene is TRBJ2-3, the V gene TRBV11-2; D is uncertain. CDR3 length: 14 amino acids. The germline V gene has CDR1 SGHAT and CDR2 FQNNGV. Trimming left V 0 bases short and J 6 bases short, with 10 bases between. The variable domain in full, with the rest retrieved from reference TRBV11-2 and TRBJ2-3, is EAGVAQSPRYKIIEKRQSVAFWCNPISGHATLYWYQQILGQGPKLLIQFQNNGVVDDSQLPKDRFSAERLKGVDSTLKIQPAKLEDSAVYLCASSLDSSWDTQYFGPGTRLTVL.

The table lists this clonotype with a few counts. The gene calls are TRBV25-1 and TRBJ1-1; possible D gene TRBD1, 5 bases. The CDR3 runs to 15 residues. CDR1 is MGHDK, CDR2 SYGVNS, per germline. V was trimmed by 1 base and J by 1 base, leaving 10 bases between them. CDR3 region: CASSELVGANTEAFF. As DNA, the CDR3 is TGTGCCAGCAGTGAATTGGTTGGGGCGAACACTGAAGCTTTCTTT.

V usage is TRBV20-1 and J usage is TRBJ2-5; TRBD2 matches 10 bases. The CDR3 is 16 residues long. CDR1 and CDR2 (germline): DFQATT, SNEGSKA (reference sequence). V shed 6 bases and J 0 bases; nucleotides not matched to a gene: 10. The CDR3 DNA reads TGCAGTGCCCTCTTAACTAGCGGGGTGAACCAAGAGACCCAGTACTTC. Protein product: CSALLTSGVNQETQYF.

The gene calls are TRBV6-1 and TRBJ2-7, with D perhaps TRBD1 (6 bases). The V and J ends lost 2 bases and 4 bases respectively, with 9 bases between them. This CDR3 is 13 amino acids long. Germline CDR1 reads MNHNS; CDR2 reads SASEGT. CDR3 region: CASSETDRYEQYV. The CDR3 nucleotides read TGTGCCAGCAGTGAAACGGACAGATACGAGCAGTACGTC.

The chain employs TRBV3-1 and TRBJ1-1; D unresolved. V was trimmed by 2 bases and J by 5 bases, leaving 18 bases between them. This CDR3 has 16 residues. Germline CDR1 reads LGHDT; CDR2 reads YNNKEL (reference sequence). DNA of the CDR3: TGTGCCAGCAGCCAACTTAGGGTTTGGACCAGGACTGAAGCTTTCTTT. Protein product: CASSQLRVWTRTEAFF.

Here the CDR3 reads CASSYRGSNQPQHF. In DNA, the CDR3 is TGTGCCAGCAGTTACAGGGGCAGCAATCAGCCCCAGCATTTT. The V gene is TRBV6-5, the J gene TRBJ1-5, with D tentatively TRBD1 (5 bases). From germline, CDR1 is MNHEY and CDR2 SVGAGI. This CDR3 comprises 14 residues. Trimming stripped 2 bases from V and 1 base from J, with 6 bases between.